Below are 13 T cell receptor beta chains sequenced from a single sample in a study of T cells in Graves' hyperthyroidism and ophthalmopathy. Researchers took RNA transcripts and amplified the TCR beta CDR3 regions from them. The HTBI primer set served for first-round RT-PCR of the TCR CDR3. One entry per CDR3 protein, called by TCRdb with MiXCR from the multiplex PCR reads. The sample yields roughly 380,000 distinct CDR3 sequences, roughly 19% seen once. Sequencing used blood. Source of these receptors: a woman younger than 35 with Graves' hyperthyroidism.

This clonotype was observed many times. The chain uses TRBV19 and TRBJ2-7; D is perhaps TRBD1 (6 bases). The germline V gene has CDR1 LNHDA and CDR2 SQIVND (reference sequence). This CDR3 is 14 amino acids long. V was trimmed by 3 bases and J by 0 bases, leaving 9 bases between them. CDR3 in amino acids: CASSIGQRSYEQYF. CDR3 bases: TGTGCCAGTAGTATCGGACAGCGCTCCTACGAGCAGTACTTC.

This clonotype came up once. The CDR3 sequence: CASSLRGGRNQPQHF. The CDR3 coding sequence is TGTGCCAGCAGTTTACGAGGGGGTCGAAATCAGCCCCAGCATTTT. The chain joins TRBV12-3 or TRBV12-4 to TRBJ1-5; D perhaps matches TRBD1 (6 bases). V lost 2 bases, J lost 4 bases, and 12 bases lay in between. CDR3 length: 15 residues.

The chain has TRBV19 and TRBJ1-2, with TRBD1 matching over 11 bases. Trimming removed 4 bases from V and 9 bases from J; junction bases left unmatched: 7. Germline V gene data show CDR1 as LNHDA and CDR2 as SQIVND (reference sequence). This CDR3 is 14 amino acids long. The DNA of the CDR3 is TGTGCCAGTAGTAGAGGACAGGGGGCGCGTCGCTACACCTTC. Its translation is CASSRGQGARRYTF.

This clonotype was counted ten times or more. The chain employs TRBV30 and TRBJ1-2; D uncertain. The V gene's germline CDR1 is GTSNPN and CDR2 SVGIG (reference sequence). V gave up 4 bases and J gave up 9 bases, with 12 bases separating them. This CDR3 has 11 amino acids. The chain's CDR3 is CAWNKRARYTF. In nucleotides, the CDR3 is TGTGCCTGGAACAAGAGGGCGCGCTACACCTTC.

Ten or more counts support this clonotype. This chain joins TRBV11-2 and TRBJ2-7; 7 bases align to TRBD1. Germline CDR1 and CDR2: SGHAT and FQNNGV. J lost 0 bases, V lost 5 bases, and 4 bases had no gene match. The CDR3 has 14 amino acids. The CDR3 DNA is TGTGCCAGCAGCCTTGGACAGGTCTCCTACGAGCAGTACTTC. Translated, it gives CASSLGQVSYEQYF.

Comment on this clonotype: A much bigger clone sits one base away, suggesting this may be a read error. V and J are TRBV29-1 and TRBJ1-3; no definite D call. V lost 4 bases, J lost 3 bases, and 16 bases lay in between. CDR3 length equals 15 residues. Germline assignment: CDR1 SQVTM and CDR2 ANQGSEA. The CDR3 loop reads CSVAGVSKNGNTIYF. CDR3 sequence (DNA): TGCAGCGTTGCGGGCGTCAGCAAAAATGGAAACACCATATATTTT. The full variable domain, rest sourced from reference TRBV29-1 and TRBJ1-3, is SAVISQKPSRDICQRGTSLTIQCQVDSQVTMMFWYRQQPGQSLTLIATANQGSEATYESGFVIDKFPISRPNLTFSTLTVSNMSPEDSSIYLCSVAGVSKNGNTIYFGEGSWLTVV.

This clonotype has ten or more counts. The genes are TRBV28 and TRBJ2-7; D is perhaps TRBD2 (7 bases). The germline V gene encodes CDR1 MDHEN and CDR2 SYDVKM. Trimming stripped 2 bases from V and 6 bases from J, with 14 bases between. This CDR3 spans 14 amino acids. The CDR3 protein is CASSLGGGISEQYF. The CDR3 coding sequence is TGTGCCAGCAGTTTAGGGGGGGGCATAAGCGAGCAGTACTTC.

At least ten counts were recorded for this clonotype. The chain recombines TRBV12-3 or TRBV12-4 with TRBJ1-1; D is unresolved. CDR3 length equals 14 residues. With 3 bases removed from V and 0 bases from J, the gap between germline ends came to 8 bases. The DNA for the CDR3 is TGTGCCAGCAGTTTGGTGGATATGAACACTGAAGCTTTCTTT. Encoded protein: CASSLVDMNTEAFF.

This clonotype was detected ten times or more. The V and J genes are TRBV15 and TRBJ1-3; D unclear. Per the germline V gene, CDR1 is LNHNV and CDR2 is YYDKDF (reference sequence). The CDR3 consists of 17 residues. V was cut by 2 bases and J by 4 bases, with 18 bases left in between. CDR3 in DNA: TGTGCCACCAGCAGACTGACTACTTCCACGGCGGGAAACACCATATATTTT. Translated: CATSRLTTSTAGNTIYF.

Ten or more counts support this clonotype. The gene calls are TRBV12-3 or TRBV12-4 and TRBJ2-5, with 8 bases lining up with TRBD1. The CDR3 covers 14 residues. The junction had 6 bases not matched to a gene; V was cut back by 5 bases and J by 4 bases. The CDR3: CASSPRTGRETQYF. The CDR3 DNA is TGTGCCAGCAGTCCAAGGACAGGGAGAGAGACCCAGTACTTC.

Many counts were recorded for this clonotype. The chain couples TRBV20-1 to TRBJ1-1; possibly TRBD1 for D (5 bases). CDR3 length equals 15 residues. Germline V gene sequence: CDR1 DFQATT, CDR2 SNEGSKA (reference sequence). The ends were cut back, 3 bases at V and 1 base at J, with 15 bases in the middle. CDR3 in DNA: TGCAGTGCTAGCTTTTCGCCCGGGGGGAACACTGAAGCTTTCTTT. This gives the protein CSASFSPGGNTEAFF.

This clonotype was observed many times. V usage is TRBV5-1 and J usage is TRBJ2-7; D is tentatively TRBD1 or TRBD2 (5 bases each). Trimming shortened V by 0 bases and J by 0 bases, and 10 bases separated the two germline ends. The germline V gene encodes CDR1 SGHRS and CDR2 YFSETQ. There are 15 residues in the CDR3. The CDR3, as DNA: TGCGCCAGCAGCTTGGCCTGGGGGAGCTCCTACGAGCAGTACTTC. Encoded protein: CASSLAWGSSYEQYF. The full variable domain, rest sourced from reference TRBV5-1 and TRBJ2-7, is KAGVTQTPRYLIKTRGQQVTLSCSPISGHRSVSWYQQTPGQGLQFLFEYFSETQRNKGNFPGRFSGRQFSNSRSEMNVSTLELGDSALYLCASSLAWGSSYEQYFGPGTRLTVT.

The table lists this clonotype with many counts. The chain links TRBV15 to TRBJ2-5; D is unresolved. The CDR3 has 13 residues. Trimming stripped 5 bases from V and 5 bases from J, with 12 bases between. CDR1 is LNHNV, CDR2 YYDKDF, per germline (reference sequence). CDR3 DNA sequence: TGTGCCACCAGCCGCCCCCCGGCGGAGACCCAGTACTTC. Its translation: CATSRPPAETQYF.